A single sample gave rise to the 32 T cell receptor beta chains below, sequenced in a study of regulatory T cells in long-lasting Graves disease. For TCR beta, libraries came from iRepertoire HTBI primers and Arm-PCR of CDR3 regions. TCRdb redid the calling of the multiplex PCR reads with MiXCR, one entry per CDR3 protein. The table lists around 480,000 distinct CDR3 sequences, about 15% of them singletons. Indicated time point: newly diagnosed GD, antithyroid drugs for less than 3 months. Extracted PBMC RNA gave rise to the TCR library. This sample was also put to use in a study of T cells in Graves' hyperthyroidism and ophthalmopathy.

The sequenced sample was peripheral blood mononuclear cells (PBMCs), obtained at new diagnosis, from a patient treated with antithyroid drugs. These receptors all stem from a woman aged 35 to 59 with Graves disease.

This clonotype appeared a few times. This rearrangement joins TRBV7-9 to TRBJ2-5; D call uncertain. The CDR3 covers 12 residues. The V gene's germline CDR1 is SEHNR and CDR2 FQNEAQ (reference sequence). With 3 bases removed from V and 9 bases from J, the gap between germline ends came to 11 bases. Here the CDR3 DNA reads TGTGCCAGCAGCTTTCTGAGTGAGGCCCAGTACTTC. Translated, it gives CASSFLSEAQYF.

The sample holds a few counts of this clonotype. This chain links TRBV10-2 with TRBJ1-2; no clear D gene. The CDR3 loop spans 11 amino acids. Deletions cut 6 bases from V and 8 bases from J, with 10 bases between. Germline CDR1 reads WSHSY; CDR2 reads SAAADI. CDR3 DNA sequence: TGCGCCAGCAGCCAAGGGTGGGGCTACACCTTC. It yields the protein CASSQGWGYTF.

V is TRBV19 and J is TRBJ1-6; D gene uncertain. Trimming took 4 bases from V and 0 from J, leaving 10 bases between them. The CDR3 has 16 amino acids. Per germline, CDR1 LNHDA and CDR2 SQIVND (reference sequence). The chain's CDR3 is CASSKGPSSYNSPLHF. The DNA for the CDR3 is TGTGCCAGTAGTAAGGGTCCAAGCTCCTATAATTCACCCCTCCACTTT.

Only a few counts were recorded for this clonotype. V and J are TRBV27 and TRBJ1-5; TRBD1 is a possible D gene (5 bases). V was shortened by 6 bases and J by 2 bases, with 14 bases between the two germline ends. The CDR3 is 15 amino acids. Germline V lookup: CDR1 MNHEY, CDR2 SMNVEV (reference sequence). This chain's CDR3 is CASRPGGLGNQPQHF. The DNA of the CDR3 is TGTGCCAGCAGGCCTGGGGGGTTGGGCAATCAGCCCCAGCATTTT.

This clonotype was counted a few times. The junction does not match germline at one end; this may be a read error. The gene calls are TRBV19 and TRBJ2-1; 10 nucleotides agree with TRBD1. The CDR3 is 15 amino acids. The germline CDR1 and CDR2 sequences are LNHDA and SQIVND (reference sequence). The CDR3 here is CASSVDRGLGNEQFF. The CDR3 nucleotides are TGTGCCAGTAGTGTAGACAGGGGGCTGGGGAATGAGCAGTTCTTC.

V gene TRBV7-9 combines with J gene TRBJ1-5, with TRBD1 matching over 7 bases. Germline V gene sequence: CDR1 SEHNR, CDR2 FQNEAQ (reference sequence). This CDR3 is built from 13 residues. V lost 5 bases and J lost 6; bases outside the gene matches: 4. The CDR3 DNA reads as TGTGCCAGCAGCCATAACAGGGGTCAGCCCCAGCATTTT. It codes for CASSHNRGQPQHF.

This chain links TRBV3-1 with TRBJ1-4; D is possibly TRBD1 (6 bases). Germline-derived CDR1 and CDR2 are LGHDT and YNNKEL (reference sequence). The CDR3 totals 15 residues. V gave up 3 bases and J gave up 8 bases, with 16 bases separating them. In DNA form, the CDR3 reads TGTGCCAGCAGCCAGGCAGACAGGAAAAACGAAAAACTGTTTTTT. This translates into CASSQADRKNEKLFF.

In its sample, this clonotype was seen many times. As DNA, the CDR3 is TGTGCCAGCAGCCCCCCGCGCCCGGGCAGGGTCCTTTACGAGCAGTACTTC. It codes for CASSPPRPGRVLYEQYF. The chain uses TRBV7-3 and TRBJ2-7; tentatively, D is TRBD1 (5 bases). CDR3 length equals 17 residues. V was trimmed by 5 bases and J by 4 bases, leaving 24 bases between them. From germline, CDR1 is SGHTA and CDR2 FQGTGA.

The V gene is TRBV6-2 or TRBV6-3, the J gene TRBJ2-3, with 7 bases lining up with TRBD2. With 5 bases clipped from V and 2 bases from J, the junction kept 10 bases outside the gene matches. CDR3 length: 16 amino acids. Germline V gives CDR1 MNHEY, CDR2 SVGEGT. The CDR3 region is CASSEALAVHTDTQYF. The CDR3 DNA reads as TGTGCCAGCAGTGAAGCTCTAGCGGTTCACACAGATACGCAGTATTTT.

This clonotype was recorded a few times. V gene TRBV6-1 combines with J gene TRBJ1-5; maybe TRBD1 (6 bases). V lost 6 bases and J 3 bases, leaving 15 bases between the germline ends. Germline V gene lookup returns CDR1 MNHNS and CDR2 SASEGT. There are 15 residues in the CDR3. The CDR3, as DNA: TGTGCCAGCAGCCCGGTTAGGGGGATCAATCAGCCCCAGCATTTT. Protein sequence: CASSPVRGINQPQHF.

This clonotype was found many times. This rearrangement joins TRBV28 to TRBJ1-2; no definite D call. This CDR3 is built from 12 residues. The V gene's germline CDR1 is MDHEN and CDR2 SYDVKM. The V end lost 2 bases, the J end lost 7 bases, and 8 bases lay between the germline ends. The CDR3 DNA reads TGTGCCAGCAGTTTAGCGGGGTCTGGCTACACCTTC. Its protein product is CASSLAGSGYTF.

This clonotype was seen ten or more times. The rearrangement links TRBV2 to TRBJ1-2; D unclear. Trimming stripped 4 bases from V and 4 bases from J, with 16 bases between. This CDR3 has 15 amino acids. Germline V gene data show CDR1 as SNHLY and CDR2 as FYNNEI. The CDR3 nucleotides read TGTGCCAGCAGTGCGGATCTGGTAGTGGGCTATGGCTACACCTTC. Protein sequence: CASSADLVVGYGYTF.

The sample holds many counts of this clonotype. The chain combines TRBV20-1 with TRBJ2-3; unclear D gene. Germline assignment: CDR1 DFQATT and CDR2 SNEGSKA (reference sequence). This CDR3 has 15 residues. The germline V and J ends were trimmed by 6 bases and 4 bases, with 20 bases remaining between them. CDR3 sequence (DNA): TGCAGTGCCCTCCCCCGGTTGGGAATCCCAGATACGCAGTATTTT. This translates into CSALPRLGIPDTQYF.

This clonotype was counted a few times. The CDR3 sequence: CASSPLSGNYGYTF. The CDR3 bases are TGTGCCAGCAGCCCCCTCTCGGGGAACTATGGCTACACCTTC. V and J are TRBV3-1 and TRBJ1-2, with unresolved D. Trimming stripped 4 bases from V and 2 bases from J, with 11 bases between. CDR1 LGHDT and CDR2 YNNKEL come from the germline V gene (reference sequence). The length of the CDR3 is 14 residues.

The sample holds many counts of this clonotype. The V gene is TRBV7-9, the J gene TRBJ2-7, with a weak D call TRBD2 (6 bases). Germline loops: CDR1 SEHNR, CDR2 FQNEAQ (reference sequence). The CDR3 contains 14 residues. Trimming stripped 3 bases from V and 4 bases from J, with 13 bases between. The CDR3 is CASSFLARGYEQYF. The CDR3 DNA sequence: TGTGCCAGCAGCTTCCTAGCGAGAGGGTACGAGCAGTACTTC. Combining the CDR3 with reference TRBV7-9 and TRBJ2-7 gives the whole variable domain DTGVSQNPRHKITKRGQNVTFRCDPISEHNRLYWYRQTLGQGPEFLTYFQNEAQLEKSRLLSDRFSAERPKGSFSTLEIQRTEQGDSAMYLCASSFLARGYEQYFGPGTRLTVT.

This clonotype was picked up many times. The V gene is TRBV12-3 or TRBV12-4, the J gene TRBJ1-5, with a weak D call TRBD1 (6 bases). Trimming shortened V by 2 bases and J by 9 bases, and 14 bases separated the two germline ends. This CDR3 spans 14 amino acids. CDR3 nucleotide sequence: TGTGCCAGCAGTTTAAATGACAGGAGTTGGCCCCAGCATTTT. Residues: CASSLNDRSWPQHF.

This clonotype was recorded once. The chain recombines TRBV2 with TRBJ2-7; 7 bases fit TRBD2. This CDR3 is 19 amino acids long. Per the germline V gene, CDR1 is SNHLY and CDR2 is FYNNEI. J gave up 2 bases and V 6 bases, and 22 bases lay outside the gene matches. CDR3 in amino acids: CASSSPSGPLPPRTYEQYF. CDR3 bases: TGTGCCAGCAGCTCCCCTAGCGGACCATTACCCCCCAGGACCTACGAGCAGTACTTC.

Worth noting for this clonotype: Since a much larger clone is just one base distant, this may be a read error. The chain is built from TRBV6-1 and TRBJ1-5; D is unclear. The germline CDR1 and CDR2 sequences are MNHNS and SASEGT. Between the trimmed V and J ends, which lost 6 bases and 0 bases, there was a span of 9 bases. This CDR3 is built from 14 residues. The chain's CDR3 is CASRWAHSNQPQHF. As DNA, the CDR3 is TGTGCCAGCAGATGGGCACATAGCAATCAGCCCCAGCATTTT.

This clonotype was detected many times. This chain uses TRBV11-1 with TRBJ2-1; 12 bases line up with TRBD2. J was trimmed by 6 bases and V by 5 bases; bases with no gene match: 5. The CDR3 sequence is 15 residues long. CDR1 and CDR2 from the germline V gene are SGHAT and FQDESV (reference sequence). This chain's CDR3 is CASSTSSGGANEQFF. The CDR3 DNA reads as TGTGCCAGCAGCACTTCTAGCGGGGGGGCCAATGAGCAGTTCTTC.

Concerning this clonotype: A much larger clone lies a single base off, so this may be a read error. J is TRBJ2-7 and V is TRBV6-1; 10 bases match TRBD1. Germline-derived CDR1 and CDR2 are MNHNS and SASEGT. This CDR3 is built from 13 residues. V lost 6 bases and J lost 3; bases outside the gene matches: 2. This CDR3 is CASSGTGDYEQYF. The CDR3 coding sequence is TGTGCCAGCAGCGGGACAGGGGACTACGAGCAGTACTTC.

This clonotype was counted ten times or more. The chain has TRBV27 and TRBJ2-1; 8 bases are shared with TRBD2. CDR1 and CDR2 from the germline V gene are MNHEY and SMNVEV (reference sequence). This CDR3 has 15 amino acids. The ends lost 5 bases at V and 5 bases at J; junction bases unmatched: 8. CDR3 region: CASSPQRGRHNEQFF. CDR3 in DNA: TGTGCCAGCAGTCCCCAGCGGGGGCGACACAATGAGCAGTTCTTC.

This clonotype was observed at least ten times. The chain has TRBV9 and TRBJ1-6; 7 bases map to TRBD1. Germline V gene sequence: CDR1 SGDLS, CDR2 YYNGEE. The trim removed 4 bases at V and 5 bases at J, leaving 9 bases unmatched. The CDR3 consists of 16 residues. The CDR3 nucleotides are TGTGCCAGCAGCCTCGGGGACAGCCGAAATAATTCACCCCTCCACTTT. This sequence encodes CASSLGDSRNNSPLHF.

The chain couples TRBV7-6 to TRBJ2-6; no firm D call. The CDR3 extends over 16 amino acids. V lost 0 bases to trimming and J lost 0 bases, with 6 bases between them. Germline CDR1 is SGHVS and CDR2 is FNYEAQ. This CDR3 reads CASSLAASSGANVLTF. For the CDR3, the DNA is TGTGCCAGCAGCTTAGCGGCTAGCTCTGGGGCCAACGTCCTGACTTTC.

This clonotype was recorded at least ten times. This chain connects TRBV7-9 to TRBJ2-1, with D maybe TRBD2 (5 bases). Germline V gene data show CDR1 as SEHNR and CDR2 as FQNEAQ (reference sequence). V was pared by 1 base and J by 1 base, with 11 bases between. The CDR3 consists of 16 residues. The CDR3 DNA sequence: TGTGCCAGCAGCTTAGGGAGGTTAGTTTCCTACAATGAGCAGTTCTTC. This codes for CASSLGRLVSYNEQFF.

The genes are TRBV7-9 and TRBJ2-5; D assignment may be TRBD1 or TRBD2 (5 bases each). The CDR3 is 15 amino acids. Trimming took 3 bases from V and 5 from J, leaving 16 bases between them. Germline CDR1 reads SEHNR; CDR2 reads FQNEAQ (reference sequence). DNA for the CDR3: TGTGCCAGCAGCTTCCGCAGTCAGGGACGGGAGACCCAGTACTTC. Translation: CASSFRSQGRETQYF.

This chain links TRBV19 with TRBJ1-5; D possibly corresponds to TRBD1 (5 bases). V was pared by 3 bases and J by 0 bases, with 21 bases between. Germline lookup yields CDR1 LNHDA and CDR2 SQIVND (reference sequence). This CDR3 has 19 amino acids. The CDR3 sequence: CASSIGDSRSPNSNQPQHF. Here the CDR3 DNA reads TGTGCCAGTAGTATCGGTGACAGCCGATCCCCTAATAGCAATCAGCCCCAGCATTTT.

This clonotype was seen many times. The CDR3 loop reads CASSYLVPNTGELFF. The CDR3 DNA follows: TGTGCCAGCAGTTACCTGGTCCCCAACACCGGGGAGCTGTTTTTT. The chain uses TRBV6-5 and TRBJ2-2; no clear D. Trimming left V 2 bases short and J 2 bases short, with 9 bases between. The CDR3 runs to 15 residues. Germline V gene lookup returns CDR1 MNHEY and CDR2 SVGAGI.

This clonotype was seen a handful of times. V usage is TRBV9 and J usage is TRBJ2-5; 7 nucleotides agree with TRBD1. The CDR3 covers 15 residues. The V segment lost 0 bases and the J segment 0 bases; nucleotides outside the gene matches: 2. Germline CDR1 and CDR2: SGDLS and YYNGEE. CDR3 region: CASSVARGYQETQYF. Here the CDR3 DNA reads TGTGCCAGCAGCGTAGCCAGGGGGTACCAAGAGACCCAGTACTTC.

The CDR3 DNA follows: TGTGCCAGCAGCTCACAGGACAGGGGGCGAGCTTTCTTT. Translated: CASSSQDRGRAFF. The gene calls are TRBV11-3 and TRBJ1-1; TRBD1 agrees at 11 bases. This CDR3 region has 13 residues. With 4 bases clipped from V and 10 bases from J, the junction kept 5 bases outside the gene matches. CDR1 is SGHNT, CDR2 YENEEA, per germline.

Many counts were recorded for this clonotype. This chain uses TRBV3-1 with TRBJ1-5; TRBD1 might be the D (5 bases). The CDR3 has 13 residues. Germline assignment: CDR1 LGHDT and CDR2 YNNKEL (reference sequence). Trimming shortened V by 4 bases and J by 6 bases, and 10 bases separated the two germline ends. DNA for the CDR3: TGTGCCAGCAGCCGTACTGACAGTCAGCCCCAGCATTTT. As protein: CASSRTDSQPQHF.

This clonotype was recorded at least ten times. The chain employs TRBV6-1 and TRBJ1-2; 8 bases match TRBD1. The CDR3 loop spans 15 amino acids. In germline, CDR1 is MNHNS, CDR2 SASEGT. V trimming: 6 bases; J trimming: 0 bases; junction bases outside the gene matches: 6. In nucleotides, the CDR3 is TGTGCCAGCAGACCACAGGGGGAGGCTAACTATGGCTACACCTTC. The encoded protein is CASRPQGEANYGYTF.

This clonotype was counted between two and nine times. V usage is TRBV5-1 and J usage is TRBJ2-5, with D possibly being TRBD1 (5 bases). The V gene lost 7 bases and the J gene lost 0 bases, with 13 bases spanning the gap. Germline CDR1 and CDR2: SGHRS and YFSETQ. This CDR3 region has 14 residues. CDR3 DNA sequence: TGCGCCAGCGCCCCTGGGGCAGACCAAGAGACCCAGTACTTC. It encodes CASAPGADQETQYF.